This T cell receptor (beta chain) was sequenced for a study of blood T cell repertoires in COVID-19. Study at large: The origin of the acute and convalescent COVID-19 samples was the United States, Italy and Spain. From T cells, B-cell-depleted T cells, or PBMCs came the material, which was cDNA or gDNA.

Original handling: Reference gene primer amplification in the assay estimated nucleated cell counts. Libraries were prepared by immunoSEQ multiplex PCR; TCRdb keeps only in-frame clonotypes and omits some of them. V and J calls and clone size are those listed in that table; D and trimming were worked out from the DNA. The table records some 400,000 clones, just over 90% of them present only once. There are 15 residues in the CDR3. Germline V gene data show CDR1 as MGHRA and CDR2 as YSYEKL. V lost 6 bases, J lost 0 bases, and 4 bases stayed unmatched. Those enrolled, adults aged 18 to 89 years, came from 24 US areas.

The chain is built from TRBV4-1 and TRBJ2-7; 11 positions match TRBD2. The sequence was obtained from a woman aged 40-49 years who had been exposed to COVID-19. Sample: PBMCs or T cells enriched from blood (not recorded which). CDR3 in DNA: TGCGCCAGCAGGGAGGGACTAGCGGACTCCTACGAGCAGTACTTC. This gives the protein CASREGLADSYEQYF.